The source of this T cell receptor beta chain is a study of blood T cell repertoires in COVID-19. Source study methods: Scientists estimated how many nucleated cells there were by amplifying reference gene primers. Libraries were prepared by immunoSEQ multiplex PCR; TCRdb keeps only in-frame clonotypes and omits some of them. V and J calls and clone size follow that table, whereas D and trimming were derived from the DNA. The sample contains approximately 180,000 clones, about 85% of which appear only once. Losses at the gene ends were 8 bases for V and 6 bases for J; bases not matched to a gene: 14. The CDR3 spans 15 residues. CDR1 is SNHLY, CDR2 FYNNEI, per germline.

The receptor was isolated from a woman aged 80 or over with acute or convalescent COVID-19. Material: peripheral blood. The chain uses TRBV2 and TRBJ2-5, with 8 bases matching TRBD2. The CDR3, as DNA: TGTGCCAGCTCAGTCCAGGGACTAGGAAGACAGACCCAGTACTTC. Protein product: CASSVQGLGRQTQYF.